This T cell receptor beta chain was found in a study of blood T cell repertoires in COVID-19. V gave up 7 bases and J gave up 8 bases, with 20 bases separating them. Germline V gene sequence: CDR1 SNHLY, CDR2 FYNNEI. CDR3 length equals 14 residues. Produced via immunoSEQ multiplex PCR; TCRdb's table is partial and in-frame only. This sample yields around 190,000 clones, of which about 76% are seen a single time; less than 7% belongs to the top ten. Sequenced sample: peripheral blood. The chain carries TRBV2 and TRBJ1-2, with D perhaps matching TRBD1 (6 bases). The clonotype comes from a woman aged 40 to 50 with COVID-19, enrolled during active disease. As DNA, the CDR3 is TGTGCCAGCACCCTGGGGGGGGGCCATGCAGGCTACACCTTC. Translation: CASTLGGGHAGYTF.